A single sample is the source of the 25 T cell receptor beta chains below, sequenced in a study of cytomegalovirus exposure and HLA in healthy donors. The PCR employed 60 Vbeta primers together with 13 Jbeta primers. Some clones are missing from TCRdb's copy, which holds only in-frame ones; the method was immunoSEQ multiplex PCR. The sample has some 120,000 clones, over 70% seen once. Sequencing used PBMCs. These receptors were taken from a woman aged 50 to 65 in good health and CMV-seronegative.

The rearrangement joins TRBV9 to TRBJ2-7, with D possibly TRBD2 on 5 matching bases. CDR3 length: 14 amino acids. The ends were cut back, 0 bases at V and 2 bases at J, with 9 bases in the middle. The V gene's germline CDR1 is SGDLS and CDR2 YYNGEE. CDR3 DNA sequence: TGTGCCAGCAGCGTAGAGGACTCCCCCTACGAGCAGTACTTC. It encodes CASSVEDSPYEQYF.

The V gene is TRBV5-5, the J gene TRBJ2-7; D gene ambiguous. The CDR3 runs to 14 residues. From germline, CDR1 is SGHKS and CDR2 YYEKEE (reference sequence). V was clipped by 2 bases and J by 2 bases, with 11 bases between them. CDR3 in amino acids: CASSFTAEAYEQYF. The CDR3 DNA sequence: TGTGCCAGCAGCTTTACTGCCGAGGCCTACGAGCAGTACTTC.

The chain uses TRBV29-1 and TRBJ1-1; tentative D call: TRBD1 (5 bases). The CDR3 has 13 residues. Per the germline V gene, CDR1 is SQVTM and CDR2 is ANQGSEA. V shed 4 bases and J shed 0 bases, with 9 bases lying between them. This CDR3 is CSVGLQVNTEAFF. In nucleotides, the CDR3 is TGCAGCGTTGGGTTACAGGTGAACACTGAAGCTTTCTTT.

In this sample, this clone turned up a few times. The chain recombines TRBV11-3 with TRBJ2-5; TRBD1 matches 8 bases. V dropped 5 bases and J dropped 2; count of bases not matched to a gene: 4. This CDR3 region has 14 residues. Germline V gives CDR1 SGHNT, CDR2 YENEEA. In nucleotides, the CDR3 is TGTGCCAGCAGCCCAGGACAGGGTCAAGAGACCCAGTACTTC. As protein: CASSPGQGQETQYF.

The rearrangement joins TRBV29-1 to TRBJ1-2, with no clear D. Germline CDR1 SQVTM, CDR2 ANQGSEA. CDR3 length: 14 residues. The ends were cut back, 4 bases at V and 0 bases at J, with 12 bases in the middle. CDR3 DNA: TGCAGCGTTGGACGGGATCCCTCTAACTATGGCTACACCTTC. Translation gives CSVGRDPSNYGYTF.

This clone was seen only a few times. The chain joins TRBV7-9 to TRBJ1-3; D gene ambiguous. Trimming removed 7 bases at V and 2 bases at J, with 9 bases between. CDR1 and CDR2 from the germline V gene are SEHNR and FQNEAQ (reference sequence). The CDR3 totals 13 residues. The CDR3 region has the DNA TGTGCCAGCACCCCCGGGGCTGGAAACACCATATATTTT. Protein product: CASTPGAGNTIYF.

The chain recombines TRBV5-4 with TRBJ1-2; 8 bases fit TRBD1. Germline CDR1 reads SGHNT; CDR2 reads YYREEE (reference sequence). This CDR3 contains 14 residues. With V trimmed by 5 bases and J by 4 bases, 7 bases remained unmatched. Here the CDR3 DNA reads TGTGCCAGCAGGTCGACAGGGGCCTCCTATGGCTACACCTTC. Its protein is CASRSTGASYGYTF.

A single count supports this clone. This chain connects TRBV10-3 to TRBJ2-7; no clear D. The CDR3 sequence is 13 residues long. Trimming took off 4 bases at V and 4 bases at J, with 11 bases between the two ends. The germline V gene has CDR1 ENHRY and CDR2 SYGVKD. The CDR3 DNA reads TGTGCCATCAGTGGGCCCCCCGGGTACGAGCAGTACTTC. This codes for CAISGPPGYEQYF.

This chain uses TRBV28 with TRBJ2-2, with TRBD2 identical over 8 bases. CDR1 and CDR2 (germline): MDHEN, SYDVKM. This CDR3 contains 13 residues. The ends lost 11 bases at V and 4 bases at J; junction bases unmatched: 6. Written as DNA, the CDR3 is TGTGCCTGCGAGCGGGGGTCCACCGGGGAGCTGTTTTTT. It specifies CACERGSTGELFF.

The V and J genes are TRBV18 and TRBJ2-4; 10 bases are a match to TRBD2. J lost 0 bases, V lost 5 bases, and 10 bases had no gene match. CDR1 KGHSH and CDR2 LQKENI come from the germline V gene. CDR3 length: 18 amino acids. The CDR3 loop reads CASSVGTSAVLAKNIQYF. The DNA for the CDR3 is TGTGCCAGCTCAGTCGGGACTAGCGCCGTTCTAGCCAAAAACATTCAGTACTTC.

The chain combines TRBV14 with TRBJ1-2; TRBD1 is a possible D gene (5 bases). The germline V and J ends were trimmed by 3 bases and 2 bases, with 13 bases remaining between them. Germline V gives CDR1 SGHDN, CDR2 FVKESK. The CDR3 spans 15 residues. The CDR3 loop is CASSHPGGGNYGYTF. CDR3 coding DNA: TGTGCCAGCAGCCACCCTGGGGGGGGAAACTATGGCTACACCTTC.

In DNA form, the CDR3 reads TGTGCCAGCTCAGTGACAGGGACCACTGAAGCTTTCTTT. Amino acids: CASSVTGTTEAFF. The chain uses TRBV18 and TRBJ1-1; TRBD1 agrees at 7 bases. The V gene end was trimmed by 5 bases and the J gene end by 4 bases; junction bases not matched to a gene: 4. CDR1 KGHSH and CDR2 LQKENI come from the germline V gene. The CDR3 consists of 13 residues.

This clone was observed a few times. The chain is built from TRBV4-3 and TRBJ2-2, with D possibly being TRBD2 (5 bases). Trimming stripped 3 bases from V and 7 bases from J, with 15 bases between. Germline V CDR1 and CDR2: LGHNA, YSLEER. The CDR3 extends over 15 amino acids. Here the CDR3 reads CASSQIQGRVGELFF. CDR3 bases: TGCGCCAGCAGCCAGATCCAAGGGCGGGTCGGGGAGCTGTTTTTT.

The chain recombines TRBV28 with TRBJ1-2; 7 bases agree with TRBD1. The CDR3 has 15 residues. CDR1 and CDR2 from the germline V gene are MDHEN and SYDVKM. V shed 6 bases, J shed 4 bases, and the junction held 11 bases outside the gene matches. The CDR3 spells CASSSGTVSGYGYTF. CDR3 in DNA: TGTGCCAGCAGCTCAGGGACAGTAAGTGGCTATGGCTACACCTTC.

This clone has just one count. V is TRBV6-5 and J is TRBJ2-7; TRBD2 matches at 9 bases. Per germline, CDR1 MNHEY and CDR2 SVGAGI. The CDR3 runs to 14 residues. V trimming: 6 bases; J trimming: 7 bases; junction bases outside the gene matches: 10. This CDR3 is CASRRVAGGGEQYF. For the CDR3, the DNA is TGTGCCAGCAGACGGGTGGCGGGAGGGGGAGAGCAGTACTTC.

V is TRBV6-5 and J is TRBJ2-7; 9 bases are a match to TRBD2. V dropped 5 bases and J dropped 3; count of bases not matched to a gene: 5. The CDR3 loop spans 14 amino acids. CDR1 MNHEY and CDR2 SVGAGI come from the germline V gene. The CDR3 DNA reads TGTGCCAGCAGTAAAACTAGCGGGCTCTACGAGCAGTACTTC. Translated: CASSKTSGLYEQYF.

There are a few counts of this clone. The chain employs TRBV19 and TRBJ1-4, with 10 bases matching TRBD1. This CDR3 has 15 amino acids. Germline V gene lookup returns CDR1 LNHDA and CDR2 SQIVND (reference sequence). V lost 10 bases to trimming and J lost 3 bases; unmatched junction nucleotides: 8. The CDR3 DNA follows: TGTGCCACCTCGACAGGGGGCCTTCCTAATGAAAAACTGTTTTTT. Its translation is CATSTGGLPNEKLFF. The full variable domain, rest sourced from reference TRBV19 and TRBJ1-4, is DGGITQSPKYLFRKEGQNVTLSCEQNLNHDAMYWYRQDPGQGLRLIYYSQIVNDFQKGDIAEGYSVSREKKESFPLTVTSAQKNPTAFYLCATSTGGLPNEKLFFGSGTQLSVL.

The V gene is TRBV15, the J gene TRBJ2-7; possible D gene TRBD1, 5 bases. The CDR3 covers 15 residues. Germline values: CDR1 LNHNV, CDR2 YYDKDF (reference sequence). Between the trimmed V and J ends, which lost 8 bases and 0 bases, there was a span of 17 bases. The DNA of the CDR3 is TGTGCCACCTCCCCCCAGGGCCTTACCTCCTACGAGCAGTACTTC. Protein sequence: CATSPQGLTSYEQYF.

This clone was seen once. This rearrangement joins TRBV12-5 to TRBJ1-1; D call uncertain. This CDR3 comprises 10 residues. V was shortened by 4 bases and J by 11 bases, with 8 bases between the two germline ends. Germline V lookup: CDR1 LGHNT, CDR2 FRNRAP. CDR3 sequence: CASGSPTAFF. The CDR3 bases are TGTGCTAGTGGTTCCCCCACTGCTTTCTTT.

The chain carries TRBV15 and TRBJ2-5, with D maybe TRBD1 (5 bases). CDR1 LNHNV and CDR2 YYDKDF come from the germline V gene (reference sequence). V dropped 2 bases and J dropped 2 bases, with 18 bases sitting between them. The CDR3 sequence is 17 residues long. The CDR3, as DNA: TGTGCCACCAGCAGAACGAGTTGGTACCCAGGGCAAGAGACCCAGTACTTC. It is translated as CATSRTSWYPGQETQYF.

This rearrangement joins TRBV10-3 to TRBJ2-1; TRBD2 matches 9 bases. V trimming: 10 bases; J trimming: 4 bases; junction bases outside the gene matches: 11. There are 15 residues in the CDR3. The germline CDR1 and CDR2 sequences are ENHRY and SYGVKD. This chain's CDR3 is CATREREEPYNEQFF. The CDR3 coding sequence is TGTGCCACCCGGGAGCGGGAGGAGCCGTACAATGAGCAGTTCTTC.

The rearrangement joins TRBV28 to TRBJ1-1; D is ambiguous. CDR1 is MDHEN, CDR2 SYDVKM, per germline. V shed 3 bases and J shed 4 bases, with 9 bases lying between them. The CDR3 has 13 amino acids. The CDR3 reads CASSFGSGTEAFF. CDR3 bases: TGTGCCAGCAGTTTCGGGTCGGGCACTGAAGCTTTCTTT. Drawing the rest from reference TRBV28 and TRBJ1-1, the complete variable domain is DVKVTQSSRYLVKRTGEKVFLECVQDMDHENMFWYRQDPGLGLRLIYFSYDVKMKEKGDIPEGYSVSREKKERFSLILESASTNQTSMYLCASSFGSGTEAFFGQGTRLTVV.

The V and J genes are TRBV5-1 and TRBJ2-2, with TRBD2 matching 7 bases. The length of the CDR3 is 14 residues. CDR1 and CDR2 (germline): SGHRS, YFSETQ. With 0 bases clipped from V and 7 bases from J, the junction kept 3 bases outside the gene matches. This chain's CDR3 is CASSLGRENGELFF. The CDR3 DNA is TGCGCCAGCAGCTTGGGGCGGGAGAACGGGGAGCTGTTTTTT.

V is TRBV5-1 and J is TRBJ2-3; 7 bases are shared with TRBD2. The CDR3 length is 14 residues. J lost 3 bases, V lost 0 bases, and 1 base had no gene match. The V gene's germline CDR1 is SGHRS and CDR2 YFSETQ. For the CDR3, the DNA is TGCGCCAGCAGCTTGGTTAGCGGGACAGATACGCAGTATTTT. This codes for CASSLVSGTDTQYF.

This rearrangement joins TRBV9 to TRBJ1-1; 11 nucleotides align to TRBD1. The CDR3 length is 16 residues. V shed 4 bases, J shed 5 bases, and the junction held 10 bases outside the gene matches. Germline V lookup: CDR1 SGDLS, CDR2 YYNGEE. DNA of the CDR3: TGTGCCAGCAGCCCTCAGGGACAGGGGGTAGGGACTGAAGCTTTCTTT. Amino acids: CASSPQGQGVGTEAFF.